This T cell receptor beta chain was observed in a study of T cell repertoires in cytomegalovirus infection. Study summary: An indication of both CMV infection and matching HLA type came from public TCR beta signatures. Study results and caveats: Dominant in the ex vivo response were TCR beta clonotypes restricted by HLA-C and specific for CMV. There were carriers of CMV plus the relevant HLA, and cumulative public TCR beta family frequency identified them.

TCRdb itself ran the reads through MiXCR, one entry per CDR3 protein. The sample has about 360,000 distinct CDR3 sequences; approximately 30% are singletons. Many counts were recorded for this clonotype. Its antigen is unknown. V lost 6 bases and J lost 6; bases outside the gene matches: 0. This CDR3 comprises 14 residues. CDR1 MNHEY and CDR2 SVGEGT come from the germline V gene. The rearrangement joins TRBV6-2 or TRBV6-3 to TRBJ2-2; 14 bases align to TRBD2. The sample was cultured PBMCs, taken from culture after CMV antigen stimulation. This receptor was identified in a human donor in good health (CMV status not recorded). Some clones in this sample may be carry-over from other donors' samples. DNA of the CDR3: TGTGCCAGCAGGGGACTAGCGGGAGCCGGGGAGCTGTTTTTT. This codes for CASRGLAGAGELFF.